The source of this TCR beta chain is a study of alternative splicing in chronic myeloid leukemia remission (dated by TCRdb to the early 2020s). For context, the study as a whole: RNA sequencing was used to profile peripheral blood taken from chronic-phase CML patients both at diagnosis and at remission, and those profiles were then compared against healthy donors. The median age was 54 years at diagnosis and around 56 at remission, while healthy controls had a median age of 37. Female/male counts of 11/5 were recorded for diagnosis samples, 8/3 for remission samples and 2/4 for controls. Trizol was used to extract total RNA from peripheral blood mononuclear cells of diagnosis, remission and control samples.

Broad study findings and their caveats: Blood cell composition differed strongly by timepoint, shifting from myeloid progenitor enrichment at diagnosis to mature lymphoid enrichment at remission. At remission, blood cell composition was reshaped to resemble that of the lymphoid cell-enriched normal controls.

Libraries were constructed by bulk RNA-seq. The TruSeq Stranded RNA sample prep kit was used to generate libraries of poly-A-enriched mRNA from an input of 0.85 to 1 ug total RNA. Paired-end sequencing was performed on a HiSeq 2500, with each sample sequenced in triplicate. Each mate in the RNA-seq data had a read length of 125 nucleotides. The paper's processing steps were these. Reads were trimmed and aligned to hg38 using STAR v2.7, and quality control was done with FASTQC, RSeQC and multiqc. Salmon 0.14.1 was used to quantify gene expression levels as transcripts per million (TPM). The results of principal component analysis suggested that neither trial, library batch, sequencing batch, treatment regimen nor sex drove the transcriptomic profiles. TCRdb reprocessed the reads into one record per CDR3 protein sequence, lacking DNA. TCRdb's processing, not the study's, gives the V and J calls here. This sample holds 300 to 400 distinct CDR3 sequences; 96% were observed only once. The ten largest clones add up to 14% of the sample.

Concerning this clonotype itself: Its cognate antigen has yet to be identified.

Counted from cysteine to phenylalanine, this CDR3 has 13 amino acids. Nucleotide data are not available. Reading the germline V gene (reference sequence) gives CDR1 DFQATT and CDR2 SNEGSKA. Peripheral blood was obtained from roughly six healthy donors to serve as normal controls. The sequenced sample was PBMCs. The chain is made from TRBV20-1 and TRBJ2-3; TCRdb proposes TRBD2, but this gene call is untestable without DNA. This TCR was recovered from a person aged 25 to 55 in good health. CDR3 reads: CSARITSTDTQYF.